This TCR beta chain comes out of a study of blood T cell repertoires in COVID-19 (dated by TCRdb to the early 2020s). For the study in its entirety: Collaborator samples came from the United States, Italy and Spain and covered acute and convalescent phases of COVID-19. Nearly every sample came with metadata listing a de-identified subject ID, COVID-19 status, age in years and sex. The prospective study material was composed of cDNA or gDNA derived from T cells, B-cell-depleted T cells, or PBMCs. Where available, HLA class I and class II types were taken from metadata supplied by the sample provider and were not determined by assay-based typing. The repertoires were released in a freely available public database intended as a resource for research on the immune response to SARS-CoV-2. Deeply sampled blood TCRbeta repertoires from subjects exposed to, actively infected with, or recovered from COVID-19 were included in the dataset. The samples were drawn from the first 160 participants of the ongoing ImmuneRACE study and from 950 to 1,500 subjects provided by 6 global collaborators. The full study reports these points: How much clinical and demographic metadata was included differed by source and by participant, and the metadata was provided uncurated.

TCRbeta CDR3 regions were amplified from genomic DNA using the immunoSEQ Assay, a bias-controlled multiplex PCR. The authors' pipeline ran thus. The number of nucleated cells in each sample was estimated from the amplification of reference gene primers within the assay. To quantify the absolute abundance of each unique TCRbeta CDR3 rearrangement, sequence reads were collapsed and filtered. For each sample, productive Simpson clonality was calculated by taking the square root of Simpson's diversity index across productive rearrangements. TCRdb carries this immuneACCESS record with in-frame sequences only. Its versions omit some clonotypes, under half of them owing to an unresolved V gene in the studies checked, with the rest unexplained. D and trimming were read from the DNA, whereas the V and J calls and clone size are those reported in that table. Counted in this sample were 180,000 or so clones; 70% to 85% of them appeared once. 13% to 15% of the sample lies in the top ten.

To note about this clone: The antigen it binds to is not known. Base qualities are missing; no much larger clone stands one base away.

Looking up the germline V gene yields CDR1 SNHLY and CDR2 FYNNEI. V lost 3 bases and J lost 10 bases; the stretch between them is 13 bases long. There are 14 amino acids in the CDR3, from cysteine to phenylalanine inclusive. Only the CDR3 part of the read is kept: 42 bases, read in frame from the first base. Participants in the prospective study were aged roughly 18 to 100 years, lived in about two dozen United States geographic areas, and enrolled through a virtual design. To assign participants to cohorts, the prospective study relied on clinical history that participants themselves reported in a screening survey and a study questionnaire. For ImmuneRACE Cohort 3, a participant was defined as recovered based on two consecutive negative NP/OP PCR tests, clearance by a healthcare professional, or resolution of symptoms. Each participant in the prospective study had whole blood, serum and a nasopharyngeal or oropharyngeal swab collected by mobile phlebotomists. Over a roughly 2-month period, participants in the prospective study had the option of providing additional blood draws and questionnaires. Blood samples from the prospective study were shipped frozen or at room temperature prior to DNA extraction.

The specimen was PBMCs or T cells enriched from blood (not recorded which). This clonotype was obtained from a man aged 45-65 years who had recovered from COVID-19. The rearranged chain carries TRBV2 and TRBJ1-6; no D gene call is confident. CDR3 region: CASSEGGRGSPLHF. In nucleotides, the sequence is TGTGCCAGCAGTGAGGGAGGCCGTGGATCACCCCTCCACTTT.